These T cell receptor beta chains were read from a single sample in a study of blood T cell repertoires in COVID-19. TCRdb's copy holds only in-frame clones and misses some; the assay was immunoSEQ multiplex PCR. The sample has roughly 210,000 clones, around 86% seen once; the top ten hold less than 8%. Sequenced material: PBMCs or T cells enriched from blood (not recorded which). The receptors were sampled from a man aged 30 to 45 in a cohort exposed to, infected with or recovered from COVID-19 (not recorded which). CDR3s include the opening cysteine and the closing phenylalanine or tryptophan. D genes are given only for firm matches. The size entry is marked missing in some rows and otherwise reads once, few, many or a size class.

J gene: TRBJ2-7
D gene: TRBD1
clone size: NA
V gene: TRBV5-1
CDR3 protein: CASSLRTGGSREQYF
CDR3 DNA: TGCGCCAGCAGTTTGCGGACAGGGGGATCTCGAGAGCAGTACTTC

J gene: TRBJ2-3
D gene: NA
clone size: once
V gene: TRBV7-9
CDR3 protein: CASRRVSGGSPPDTQYF
CDR3 DNA: TGTGCCAGCAGACGGGTTTCCGGAGGGAGTCCCCCAGATACGCAGTATTTT

J gene: TRBJ2-3
D gene: NA
clone size: NA
V gene: TRBV6-5
CDR3 protein: CASSYYSLDTQYF
CDR3 DNA: TGTGCCAGCAGTTACTATTCCTTGGATACGCAGTATTTT

J gene: TRBJ2-7
D gene: NA
clone size: NA
V gene: TRBV28
CDR3 protein: CASGLAAYEQYF
CDR3 DNA: TGTGCCAGCGGCCTGGCTGCCTACGAGCAGTACTTC

J gene: TRBJ2-1
D gene: NA
clone size: NA
V gene: TRBV28
CDR3 protein: CASKAGGGVSYNEQFF
CDR3 DNA: TGTGCCAGCAAGGCGGGCGGAGGAGTATCCTACAATGAGCAGTTCTTC

J gene: TRBJ1-1
D gene: NA
clone size: once
V gene: TRBV4-1
CDR3 protein: CASSQKLEILEAFF
CDR3 DNA: TGCGCCAGCAGCCAAAAACTTGAAATACTGGAAGCTTTCTTT

J gene: TRBJ2-7
D gene: TRBD1
clone size: NA
V gene: TRBV2
CDR3 protein: CASSGQGQGTYEQYF
CDR3 DNA: TGTGCCAGCAGCGGCCAGGGACAGGGGACCTACGAGCAGTACTTC

J gene: TRBJ1-5
D gene: TRBD1
clone size: NA
V gene: TRBV19
CDR3 protein: CASRTGRYSNQPQHF
CDR3 DNA: TGTGCCAGTAGGACAGGGCGCTATAGCAATCAGCCCCAGCATTTT

J gene: TRBJ2-5
D gene: TRBD1
clone size: NA
V gene: TRBV9
CDR3 protein: CASSSRDRGYETQYF
CDR3 DNA: TGTGCCAGCAGCTCCCGGGACAGGGGTTACGAGACCCAGTACTTC

J gene: TRBJ1-1
D gene: TRBD1
clone size: NA
V gene: TRBV6-5
CDR3 protein: CASRRQGTEPFF
CDR3 DNA: TGTGCCAGCAGGCGACAGGGGACTGAGCCTTTCTTT

J gene: TRBJ2-5
D gene: TRBD1
clone size: NA
V gene: TRBV24-1
CDR3 protein: CATSDPLDRGETQYF
CDR3 DNA: TGTGCCACCAGTGACCCACTCGACAGGGGTGAGACCCAGTACTTC

J gene: TRBJ1-3
D gene: TRBD1
clone size: NA
V gene: TRBV7-9
CDR3 protein: CASSLEPGQGRSGNTIYF
CDR3 DNA: TGTGCCAGCAGCTTAGAACCGGGACAGGGCCGCTCTGGAAACACCATATATTTT

J gene: TRBJ2-1
D gene: TRBD1
clone size: NA
V gene: TRBV27
CDR3 protein: CASSSRTGGKGQFF
CDR3 DNA: TGTGCCAGCAGTTCGCGGACAGGGGGCAAGGGGCAGTTCTTC

J gene: TRBJ1-5
D gene: NA
clone size: NA
V gene: TRBV19
CDR3 protein: CASSIGGQPQHF
CDR3 DNA: TGTGCCAGTAGTATAGGAGGTCAGCCCCAGCATTTT

J gene: TRBJ1-6
D gene: TRBD1
clone size: few
V gene: TRBV7-3
CDR3 protein: CASSSPDRGGSPLHF
CDR3 DNA: TGTGCCAGCAGCTCCCCGGACAGGGGAGGTTCACCCCTCCACTTT

J gene: TRBJ1-3
D gene: NA
clone size: once
V gene: TRBV7-8
CDR3 protein: CASSLQGNTIYF
CDR3 DNA: TGTGCCAGCAGCCTACAGGGAAACACCATATATTTT

J gene: TRBJ1-2
D gene: NA
clone size: NA
V gene: TRBV18
CDR3 protein: CASSTRERQIWGYTF
CDR3 DNA: TGTGCCAGCTCAACACGGGAGAGGCAAATTTGGGGCTACACCTTC

J gene: TRBJ1-2
D gene: NA
clone size: few
V gene: TRBV7-2
CDR3 protein: CASSLRQGNYGYTF
CDR3 DNA: TGTGCCAGCAGCTTAAGGCAGGGAAACTATGGCTACACCTTC

J gene: TRBJ2-1
D gene: TRBD2
clone size: NA
V gene: TRBV3-1/TRBV3-2
CDR3 protein: CASREGGRQFF
CDR3 DNA: TGTGCCAGCAGGGAGGGAGGGCGGCAGTTCTTC

J gene: TRBJ1-1
D gene: NA
clone size: NA
V gene: TRBV28
CDR3 protein: CASNQQGTEAFF
CDR3 DNA: TGTGCCAGCAATCAACAGGGCACTGAAGCTTTCTTT

J gene: TRBJ2-1
D gene: NA
clone size: NA
V gene: TRBV12-3/TRBV12-4
CDR3 protein: CASSFGQRIEQFF
CDR3 DNA: TGTGCCAGCAGTTTCGGACAGAGAATTGAGCAGTTCTTC

J gene: TRBJ2-1
D gene: TRBD2
clone size: NA
V gene: TRBV7-9
CDR3 protein: CASRRRTSGGRQFF
CDR3 DNA: TGTGCCAGCAGAAGAAGGACTAGCGGGGGTAGGCAGTTCTTC

J gene: TRBJ1-6
D gene: NA
clone size: NA
V gene: TRBV4-3
CDR3 protein: CASSQDSTVKSPLHF
CDR3 DNA: TGCGCCAGCAGCCAAGATAGTACAGTTAAATCACCCCTCCACTTT

J gene: TRBJ2-7
D gene: TRBD2
clone size: NA
V gene: TRBV7-9
CDR3 protein: CASSHRSGSRVEQYF
CDR3 DNA: TGTGCCAGCAGCCACCGTAGCGGGAGTCGGGTCGAGCAGTACTTC

J gene: TRBJ1-1
D gene: NA
clone size: NA
V gene: TRBV7-9
CDR3 protein: CASCETVNTEAFF
CDR3 DNA: TGTGCCAGCTGCGAGACAGTGAACACTGAAGCTTTCTTT

J gene: TRBJ1-5
D gene: NA
clone size: few
V gene: TRBV29-1
CDR3 protein: CSVVQGSQPQHF
CDR3 DNA: TGCAGCGTTGTGCAGGGGAGTCAGCCCCAGCATTTT

J gene: TRBJ2-2
D gene: TRBD2
clone size: NA
V gene: TRBV3-1/TRBV3-2
CDR3 protein: CASSPPSRLAGNTGELFF
CDR3 DNA: TGTGCCAGCAGCCCCCCCAGTCGGCTAGCGGGAAACACCGGGGAGCTGTTTTTT

J gene: TRBJ1-4
D gene: NA
clone size: NA
V gene: TRBV29-1
CDR3 protein: CSVAQGVNEKLFF
CDR3 DNA: TGCAGCGTTGCACAAGGGGTGAATGAAAAACTGTTTTTT

J gene: TRBJ2-7
D gene: NA
clone size: NA
V gene: TRBV18
CDR3 protein: CASSPLTGTEQYF
CDR3 DNA: TGTGCCAGCTCACCACTCACAGGAACCGAGCAGTACTTC

J gene: TRBJ1-2
D gene: NA
clone size: NA
V gene: TRBV5-1
CDR3 protein: CASSLAPLGANYGYTF
CDR3 DNA: TGCGCCAGCAGCTTAGCCCCATTGGGAGCTAACTATGGCTACACCTTC

J gene: TRBJ2-1
D gene: TRBD2
clone size: NA
V gene: TRBV9
CDR3 protein: CASSVGSSGSSYNEQFF
CDR3 DNA: TGTGCCAGCAGCGTAGGGTCTAGCGGAAGCTCCTACAATGAGCAGTTCTTC

J gene: TRBJ1-5
D gene: TRBD1
clone size: NA
V gene: TRBV28
CDR3 protein: CASSPADRPGAPQHF
CDR3 DNA: TGTGCCAGCAGTCCCGCGGACAGGCCCGGGGCGCCCCAGCATTTT

J gene: TRBJ2-1
D gene: NA
clone size: NA
V gene: TRBV7-8
CDR3 protein: CASSTSGSYNEQFF
CDR3 DNA: TGTGCCAGCAGTACAAGCGGATCCTACAATGAGCAGTTCTTC

J gene: TRBJ1-2
D gene: NA
clone size: once
V gene: TRBV7-9
CDR3 protein: CASSLFRGLKGYTF
CDR3 DNA: TGTGCCAGCAGCTTATTCCGAGGGCTGAAAGGCTACACCTTC

J gene: TRBJ1-2
D gene: NA
clone size: NA
V gene: TRBV4-1
CDR3 protein: CASSQEGLWGYTF
CDR3 DNA: TGCGCCAGCAGCCAAGAGGGGCTGTGGGGCTACACCTTC

J gene: TRBJ2-3
D gene: TRBD1
clone size: once
V gene: TRBV18
CDR3 protein: CASSLSGTGGDTQYF
CDR3 DNA: TGTGCCAGCTCACTATCCGGGACAGGGGGAGATACGCAGTATTTT

J gene: TRBJ2-7
D gene: TRBD1
clone size: NA
V gene: TRBV24-1
CDR3 protein: CATSDSRDSGSYEQYF
CDR3 DNA: TGTGCCACCAGTGATTCCCGGGACAGCGGCTCCTACGAGCAGTACTTC

J gene: TRBJ2-7
D gene: TRBD1
clone size: NA
V gene: TRBV12-5
CDR3 protein: CASGLVIGQGSYEQYF
CDR3 DNA: TGTGCTAGTGGTTTGGTTATAGGACAGGGCTCCTACGAGCAGTACTTC

J gene: TRBJ1-1
D gene: NA
clone size: NA
V gene: TRBV7-9
CDR3 protein: CASSKWDTNTEAFF
CDR3 DNA: TGTGCCAGCAGCAAATGGGACACCAACACTGAAGCTTTCTTT